Described below is a single T cell receptor (beta chain) sequence and its context. Its target is unknown. CDR3 length: 15 amino acids. The V and J ends lost 2 bases and 10 bases respectively, with 18 bases between them. CDR1 SGHTA and CDR2 FQGTGA come from the germline V gene. The sample belongs to a study of shared clonotypes between healthy human individuals. Produced via immunoSEQ multiplex PCR; TCRdb's table is partial and in-frame only. The repertoire includes about 2.3 million clones, less than 95% of them detected once, and around 0.4% sits in the top ten. Study-wide points: Depth was large, yet rarefaction showed that sorted-subset sequencing was incomplete.

Sequenced sample: naive CD4+ T cells from PBMCs. The sample's subset: CD45RA+ positively selected. This receptor was obtained from a man aged 18 to 30 in good health. Some clones in this sample may be carry-over from other donors' samples. The rearrangement joins TRBV7-3 to TRBJ2-1, with D possibly being TRBD1 (6 bases). The CDR3 coding sequence is TGTGCCAGCAGCTTACACAGGGTGGCGGTCAGCGAGCAGTTCTTC. Translated: CASSLHRVAVSEQFF.